This TCR beta chain came from a study of human T cells and chemical hapten exposure. Study summary: The patients were mostly female; they had alopecia areata, totalis or universalis.

Time point: patch test 3, about 24 weeks after DPC sensitization. As for treatment: therapeutic diphenylcyclopropenone sensitization with weekly scalp DPC. TCRdb reprocessed the RACE reads with MiXCR, giving one entry per CDR3 protein. The sample has 100,000 or so distinct CDR3 sequences, less than 35% seen once. This CDR3 region has 15 residues. CDR1 is SNHLY and CDR2 is FYNNEI in the germline V gene. Trimming removed 0 bases from V and 9 bases from J; junction bases left unmatched: 7. This clonotype has only a few counts. The gene calls are TRBV2 and TRBJ2-1; 8 positions match TRBD2. The source material was whole blood, sampled in connection with sensitization to the hapten diphenylcyclopropenone (DPC). The receptor comes from a man in his forties with alopecia areata. Some clones in this sample may be carry-over from other donors' samples. The CDR3 protein is CASSEAAGAIGEQFF. In DNA form, the CDR3 reads TGTGCCAGCAGTGAAGCAGCGGGAGCTATCGGTGAGCAGTTCTTC. The full variable domain, rest sourced from reference TRBV2 and TRBJ2-1, is EPEVTQTPSHQVTQMGQEVILRCVPISNHLYFYWYRQILGQKVEFLVSFYNNEISEKSEIFDDQFSVERPDGSNFTLKIRSTKLEDSAMYFCASSEAAGAIGEQFFGPGTRLTVL.